This T cell receptor (beta chain) was retrieved from a study of blood T cells in healthy people across ages. A second PCR of 7 to 11 cycles used a sample-barcoded 5' primer and a J-beta primer mix. Each cDNA molecule was tagged by a template-switch adaptor with 12 random nucleotides. TCRdb used MiXCR to reprocess the 5' RACE reads, holding one entry per CDR3 protein. The data hold 1,500,000 or so distinct CDR3 sequences, with under 55% observed a single time. The J segment lost 3 bases and the V segment lost 4 bases, leaving 7 bases of the junction unmatched. Germline V lookup: CDR1 SEHNR, CDR2 FQNEAQ (reference sequence). This CDR3 region has 15 residues. On this clonotype: Its specificity is not known.

Each donor supplied about 9.6 milliliters of peripheral blood. Regarding the study as a whole: Diversity figures derived from one million T cells were judged to underestimate the true value. The donors' CMV status was not determined, possibly confounding changes in expanded clonotypes.

The chain recombines TRBV7-9 with TRBJ2-3; 7 nucleotides agree with TRBD1. The TCR comes from a woman aged 18 to 35 in good health. The material sequenced was blood. The CDR3 reads CASSWHRGQTDTQYF. CDR3 in DNA: TGTGCCAGCAGCTGGCATAGGGGACAGACAGATACGCAGTATTTT.